The TCR beta chain under discussion was sequenced for a study of sequential checkpoint blockade in melanoma. Study information: Patients were randomized 1:1 to nivolumab-then-ipilimumab or ipilimumab-then-nivolumab first-line. Each arm's sequence ended with maintenance nivolumab.

The CDR3 covers 14 residues. With V trimmed by 6 bases and J by 7 bases, 7 bases remained unmatched. Germline lookup yields CDR1 MNHGY and CDR2 SAAAGT. Sequencing used immunoSEQ multiplex PCR; TCRdb keeps in-frame clones, though not all of them. The table has about 20,000 clones, 65% to 85% seen once. Treatment reported: randomized to nivolumab then ipilimumab (arm A) or the reverse (arm B). The table lists this clone with a few counts. The chain joins TRBV6-8 to TRBJ2-1; 9 nucleotides align to TRBD2. Sample: tumor tissue (inferred from file names), taken from a patient given nivolumab and ipilimumab in sequence. The TCR sequence derives from a human donor with melanoma. For the CDR3, the DNA is TGTGCCAGCAGCTATAGCGGGAGTAAGAATGAGCAGTTCTTC. It codes for CASSYSGSKNEQFF.